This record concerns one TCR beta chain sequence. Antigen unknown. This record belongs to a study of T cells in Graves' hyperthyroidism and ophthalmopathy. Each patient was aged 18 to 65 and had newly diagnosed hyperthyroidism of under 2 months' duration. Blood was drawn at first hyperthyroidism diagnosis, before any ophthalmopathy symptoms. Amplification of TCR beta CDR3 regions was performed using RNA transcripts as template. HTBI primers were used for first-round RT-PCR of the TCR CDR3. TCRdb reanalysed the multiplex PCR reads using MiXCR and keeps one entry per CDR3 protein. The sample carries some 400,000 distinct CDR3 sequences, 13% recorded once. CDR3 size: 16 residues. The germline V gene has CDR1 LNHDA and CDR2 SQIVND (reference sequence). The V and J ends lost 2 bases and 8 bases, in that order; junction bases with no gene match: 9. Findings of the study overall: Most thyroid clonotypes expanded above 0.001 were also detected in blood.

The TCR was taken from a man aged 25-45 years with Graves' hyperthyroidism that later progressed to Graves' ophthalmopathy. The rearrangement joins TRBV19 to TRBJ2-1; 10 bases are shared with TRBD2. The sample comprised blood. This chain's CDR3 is CASSISAASGGYEQFF. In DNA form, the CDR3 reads TGTGCCAGTAGTATATCAGCGGCTAGCGGGGGCTATGAGCAGTTCTTC.